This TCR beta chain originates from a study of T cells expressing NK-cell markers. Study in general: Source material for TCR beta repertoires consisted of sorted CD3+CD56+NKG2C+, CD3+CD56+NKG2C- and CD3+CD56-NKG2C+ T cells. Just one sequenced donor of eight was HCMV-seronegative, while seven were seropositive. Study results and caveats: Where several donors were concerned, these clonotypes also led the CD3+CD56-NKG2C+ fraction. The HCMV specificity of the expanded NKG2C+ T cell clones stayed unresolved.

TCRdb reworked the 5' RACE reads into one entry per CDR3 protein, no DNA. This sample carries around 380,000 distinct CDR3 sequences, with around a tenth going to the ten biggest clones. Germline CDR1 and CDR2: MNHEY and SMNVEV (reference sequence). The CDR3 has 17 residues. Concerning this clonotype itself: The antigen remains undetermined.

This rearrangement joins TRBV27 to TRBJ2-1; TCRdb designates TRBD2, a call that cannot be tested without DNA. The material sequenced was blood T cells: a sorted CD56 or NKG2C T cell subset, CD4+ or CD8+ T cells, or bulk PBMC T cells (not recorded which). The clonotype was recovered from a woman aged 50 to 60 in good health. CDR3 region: CASRGTSGRVRWDEQFF.